This T cell receptor beta chain derives from a study of T cells expressing NK-cell markers. Points from the study as a whole: A range of about 1.0-7.0% of CD8+ T cells consisted of dominant NKG2C+ clonotypes in more than five donors. The study found these clonotypes also leading the CD3+CD56-NKG2C+ fraction in a few donors. Expanded NKG2C+ T cell clones had unclear HCMV specificity.

In germline, CDR1 is SGHVS, CDR2 FNYEAQ. This CDR3 has 12 residues. 5'RACE template switching with UMIs generated TCR beta cDNA. Each CDR3 protein gets one entry in TCRdb, which reprocessed the 5' RACE reads and gives no DNA. Here the sample table reports hundreds of thousands of distinct CDR3 sequences. Comment on this clonotype: Its specificity is not known.

The sequenced material came from blood T cells: a sorted CD56 or NKG2C T cell subset, CD4+ or CD8+ T cells, or bulk PBMC T cells (not recorded which). The rearrangement joins TRBV7-6 to TRBJ2-5; TCRdb's assignment of TRBD1 cannot be checked, as there is no DNA. The source of this sequence is a man younger than 35 in good health. The CDR3 here is CASSEGDGAQYF.